The 31 T cell receptor beta chains below come from one sample, sequenced in a study of T cell repertoires in cytomegalovirus infection. TCRdb called the reads again in MiXCR, with one record for every CDR3 protein. This table holds about 330,000 distinct CDR3 sequences, about 32% found once. Antigens for these TCRs are unknown. The specimen was cultured PBMCs, collected from culture after CMV antigen stimulation. All receptors come from a human donor in good health (CMV status not recorded). Some clones in this sample may be carry-over from other donors' samples.

The rearrangement joins TRBV4-3 to TRBJ2-7; D is perhaps TRBD1 (5 bases). Germline V lookup: CDR1 LGHNA, CDR2 YSLEER. The CDR3 is 15 amino acids. V gave up 0 bases and J gave up 3 bases, with 12 bases separating them. Here the CDR3 DNA reads TGCGCCAGCAGCCAAGACTGGACAAGAAACTACGAGCAGTACTTC. Amino acid sequence: CASSQDWTRNYEQYF.

This clonotype was seen ten or more times. The chain links TRBV7-2 to TRBJ2-1, with TRBD2 as a possible D gene (5 bases). This CDR3 contains 13 residues. V lost 5 bases to trimming and J lost 5 bases, with 10 bases between them. Germline V CDR1 and CDR2: SGHTA, FQGNSA. CDR3: CASSRYSDNEQFF. The CDR3, as DNA: TGTGCCAGCAGCCGCTATAGCGACAATGAGCAGTTCTTC.

The V call is TRBV3-1, the J call TRBJ2-7; D gene ambiguous. V lost 2 bases and J lost 5, with 7 bases in between. This CDR3 is 12 amino acids long. Germline lookup yields CDR1 LGHDT and CDR2 YNNKEL (reference sequence). The CDR3 region is CASSQSDNEQYV. The CDR3 DNA is TGTGCCAGCAGCCAATCAGATAACGAGCAGTACGTC.

This chain connects TRBV25-1 to TRBJ2-3, with unresolved D. The germline gives CDR1 MGHDK, CDR2 SYGVNS. This CDR3 has 15 residues. Trimming pared 2 bases from V and 0 bases from J, leaving 9 bases between. In nucleotides, the CDR3 is TGTGCCAGCAGTGAACCCGGAGCGAGCACAGATACGCAGTATTTT. This codes for CASSEPGASTDTQYF.

The J gene is TRBJ2-3, the V gene TRBV27, with D possibly TRBD1 on 5 matching bases. Germline-derived CDR1 and CDR2 are MNHEY and SMNVEV (reference sequence). The V end lost 5 bases, the J end lost 1 base, and 16 bases lay between the germline ends. The CDR3 is 16 residues long. The CDR3: CASSPLVVGGTDTQYF. The CDR3 region has the DNA TGTGCCAGCAGTCCCCTAGTGGTAGGGGGCACAGATACGCAGTATTTT.

The chain links TRBV7-9 to TRBJ1-2, with no clear D. V lost 2 bases and J lost 4, with 11 bases in between. The germline gives CDR1 SEHNR, CDR2 FQNEAQ (reference sequence). This CDR3 spans 14 amino acids. The CDR3 protein is CASSLLKAGYGYTF. DNA of the CDR3: TGTGCCAGCAGCTTACTGAAAGCAGGCTATGGCTACACCTTC.

This clonotype was observed a few times. The J gene is TRBJ1-2, the V gene TRBV7-2, with D unclear. CDR3 length equals 13 residues. Looked up from germline, CDR1 is SGHTA and CDR2 is FQGNSA. The V end was cut by 5 bases, the J end by 4 bases, with 11 bases between. The CDR3 protein is CASSRRQSYGYTF. The CDR3 DNA follows: TGTGCCAGCAGCCGTCGGCAGAGCTATGGCTACACCTTC.

The rearrangement links TRBV20-1 to TRBJ1-5; 7 nucleotides line up with TRBD1. The J segment lost 4 bases and the V segment lost 2 bases, leaving 5 bases of the junction unmatched. The germline V gene encodes CDR1 DFQATT and CDR2 SNEGSKA (reference sequence). This CDR3 spans 14 amino acids. The CDR3 bases are TGCAGTGCTAGACCAGGACAGGAGAATCAGCCCCAGCATTTT. Encoded protein: CSARPGQENQPQHF.

The chain links TRBV24-1 to TRBJ1-1; 7 bases line up with TRBD1. The CDR3 extends over 13 amino acids. CDR1 is KGHDR and CDR2 is SFDVKD in the germline V gene. With 9 bases clipped from V and 1 base from J, the junction kept 4 bases outside the gene matches. The CDR3 nucleotides read TGTGCCACCGCGACAGGGCCGAACACTGAAGCTTTCTTT. This encodes CATATGPNTEAFF.

Here the CDR3 DNA reads TGCGCCAGCAGGCCAGGGGGCGCTTCTTCCGAGCAGTACTTC. Amino acids: CASRPGGASSEQYF. This rearrangement joins TRBV5-1 to TRBJ2-7; 8 nucleotides line up with TRBD1. Germline assignment: CDR1 SGHRS and CDR2 YFSETQ. The V gene end was trimmed by 5 bases and the J gene end by 6 bases; junction bases not matched to a gene: 10. This CDR3 region has 14 residues. The entire variable domain, with the rest obtained from reference TRBV5-1 and TRBJ2-7, is as follows: KAGVTQTPRYLIKTRGQQVTLSCSPISGHRSVSWYQQTPGQGLQFLFEYFSETQRNKGNFPGRFSGRQFSNSRSEMNVSTLELGDSALYLCASRPGGASSEQYFGPGTRLTVT.

This clonotype showed up many times. This chain uses TRBV7-2 with TRBJ2-7; D is perhaps TRBD2 (6 bases). V was pared by 1 base and J by 4 bases, with 14 bases between. The CDR3 contains 15 residues. Germline V lookup: CDR1 SGHTA, CDR2 FQGNSA. DNA of the CDR3: TGTGCCAGCAGCTTAGGTTCGGGAGTTTCGTACGAGCAGTACTTC. Its protein is CASSLGSGVSYEQYF.

This clonotype was seen at least ten times. Here the CDR3 reads CASSFSGRGAEQYV. The CDR3 DNA reads as TGTGCCAGCAGCTTTTCCGGGAGGGGAGCCGAGCAGTACGTC. This chain joins TRBV7-2 and TRBJ2-7; TRBD2 matches at 8 bases. The CDR3 runs to 14 residues. Germline V CDR1 and CDR2: SGHTA, FQGNSA. The trim removed 3 bases at V and 6 bases at J, leaving 7 bases unmatched.

The V gene is TRBV29-1, the J gene TRBJ1-1, with a possible D match to TRBD1 (5 bases). This CDR3 has 13 residues. The V gene's germline CDR1 is SQVTM and CDR2 ANQGSEA. V lost 7 bases and J lost 1, with 13 bases in between. This CDR3 reads CSDTDSRNTEAFF. The CDR3 nucleotides read TGCAGCGATACCGACAGTCGGAACACTGAAGCTTTCTTT.

Regarding this clonotype: The germline gene is not matched at one end of the junction; a read error may be the cause. The V and J genes are TRBV28 and TRBJ2-7; TRBD1 or TRBD2 may be the D gene (6 bases each). Germline CDR1 MDHEN, CDR2 SYDVKM. This CDR3 has 13 residues. The CDR3 region is CASSPVGATKGLF. The CDR3, as DNA: TGTGCCAGCAGTCCCGTGGGGGCCACGAAGGGACTTTTC.

V gene TRBV6-5 combines with J gene TRBJ2-1; TRBD2 matches at 16 bases. Germline assignment: CDR1 MNHEY and CDR2 SVGAGI. The CDR3 has 17 amino acids. J was trimmed by 7 bases and V by 2 bases; bases with no gene match: 5. The CDR3 region is CASSYGGTSGRVNEQFF. CDR3 nucleotides: TGTGCCAGCAGTTACGGTGGGACTAGCGGGAGGGTGAATGAGCAGTTCTTC.

The chain recombines TRBV11-2 with TRBJ2-3, with D possibly TRBD2 on 5 matching bases. Per germline, CDR1 SGHAT and CDR2 FQNNGV. Trimming pared 5 bases from V and 0 bases from J, leaving 15 bases between. The CDR3 spans 16 residues. CDR3 amino acids: CASSPGKYSSTDTQYF. The DNA for the CDR3 is TGTGCCAGCAGCCCGGGGAAGTATTCTAGCACAGATACGCAGTATTTT.

The genes are TRBV6-5 and TRBJ1-6; no reliable D call. Germline CDR1 MNHEY, CDR2 SVGAGI. V dropped 5 bases and J dropped 7 bases, with 18 bases sitting between them. The CDR3 length is 16 residues. CDR3 DNA sequence: TGTGCCAGCAGTCTCTGGGAAGGGCTTGGGAATTCACCCCTCCACTTT. Its translation is CASSLWEGLGNSPLHF.

A few counts support this clonotype. The gene calls are TRBV19 and TRBJ2-3; TRBD2 aligns across 7 bases. The CDR3 totals 14 residues. Germline CDR1 and CDR2: LNHDA and SQIVND (reference sequence). V lost 7 bases and J lost 0; bases outside the gene matches: 4. This CDR3 is CASTGGGSTDTQYF. The DNA of the CDR3 is TGTGCCAGTACGGGCGGGGGTAGCACAGATACGCAGTATTTT. Drawing the rest from reference TRBV19 and TRBJ2-3, the complete variable domain is DGGITQSPKYLFRKEGQNVTLSCEQNLNHDAMYWYRQDPGQGLRLIYYSQIVNDFQKGDIAEGYSVSREKKESFPLTVTSAQKNPTAFYLCASTGGGSTDTQYFGPGTRLTVL.

This chain joins TRBV20-1 and TRBJ1-1, with D perhaps matching TRBD1 (5 bases). Trimming removed 4 bases from V and 1 base from J, with 16 bases in between. Germline CDR1 and CDR2: DFQATT and SNEGSKA (reference sequence). The CDR3 runs 15 residues. The CDR3 sequence is CSATAPGPWNTEAFF. CDR3 coding DNA: TGCAGTGCTACTGCACCGGGACCGTGGAACACTGAAGCTTTCTTT.

This clonotype was observed a few times. The chain uses TRBV12-3 or TRBV12-4 and TRBJ1-2, with D perhaps TRBD1 (6 bases). Trimming took off 3 bases at V and 2 bases at J, with 7 bases between the two ends. CDR3 length equals 13 residues. The CDR3 reads CASSFTGNYGYTF. As DNA, the CDR3 is TGTGCCAGCAGTTTCACAGGGAACTATGGCTACACCTTC.

This clonotype was recorded at least ten times. The chain is built from TRBV25-1 and TRBJ1-5; a weak D match, TRBD1 (5 bases). V lost 1 base and J lost 0, with 22 bases in between. Germline V gene data show CDR1 as MGHDK and CDR2 as SYGVNS. This CDR3 is 20 amino acids long. The CDR3 spells CASSESTSTASRYSNQPQHF. The CDR3 DNA follows: TGTGCCAGCAGTGAATCAACCTCGACAGCATCAAGATATAGCAATCAGCCCCAGCATTTT.

The rearrangement joins TRBV7-9 to TRBJ2-2; 12 positions match TRBD2. The length of the CDR3 is 18 residues. V was pared by 2 bases and J by 4 bases, with 8 bases of the junction left unmatched. Germline V gene data show CDR1 as SEHNR and CDR2 as FQNEAQ (reference sequence). CDR3 sequence: CASSLSLAGGRSTGELFF. In DNA form, the CDR3 reads TGTGCCAGCAGCTTATCTCTAGCGGGAGGGCGAAGCACCGGGGAGCTGTTTTTT.

The chain uses TRBV7-2 and TRBJ2-7; 7 bases are shared with TRBD1. Germline CDR1 SGHTA, CDR2 FQGNSA. This CDR3 region has 12 residues. With V trimmed by 4 bases and J by 11 bases, 8 bases remained unmatched. The CDR3 DNA reads as TGTGCCAGCAGCTCCGGGACAGACGGGAAGTACTTC. Amino acid sequence: CASSSGTDGKYF.

The rearrangement links TRBV28 to TRBJ2-1, with 10 bases that match TRBD2. CDR3 length: 19 residues. With V trimmed by 1 base and J by 5 bases, 14 bases remained unmatched. Germline V CDR1 and CDR2: MDHEN, SYDVKM. Here the CDR3 reads CASSLSYPLLAGLNNEQFF. The CDR3 DNA follows: TGTGCCAGCAGTTTATCATACCCATTACTAGCGGGGCTTAACAATGAGCAGTTCTTC.

This clonotype was seen many times. The chain couples TRBV7-8 to TRBJ2-3, with a tentative D call TRBD1 (6 bases). The CDR3 totals 13 residues. Germline lookup yields CDR1 SGHVS and CDR2 FQNEAQ. Trimming stripped 4 bases from V and 11 bases from J, with 16 bases between. The CDR3 loop is CASSSPSRDKQYF. CDR3 coding DNA: TGTGCCAGCAGCTCGCCCTCCCGGGACAAGCAGTATTTT.

CDR3 residues: CASSQTSRGSDQETQYF. CDR3 sequence (DNA): TGTGCCAGCAGCCAGACCTCCAGGGGGTCAGACCAAGAGACCCAGTACTTC. V and J are TRBV4-2 and TRBJ2-5; 7 bases line up with TRBD1. Germline values: CDR1 LGHNA, CDR2 YNFKEQ. V lost 3 bases, J lost 0 bases, and 10 bases stayed unmatched. The CDR3 contains 17 residues.

This clonotype showed up just a few times. The chain joins TRBV6-1 to TRBJ2-7, with D maybe TRBD1 (5 bases). The CDR3 runs to 13 residues. Trimming shortened V by 10 bases and J by 3 bases, and 16 bases separated the two germline ends. Germline V gives CDR1 MNHNS, CDR2 SASEGT. The CDR3: CATGHGLDYEQYV. The CDR3 nucleotides are TGTGCCACCGGACATGGTCTCGACTACGAGCAGTACGTC.

This clonotype was counted at least ten times. The rearrangement joins TRBV28 to TRBJ2-1; 8 bases are a match to TRBD2. CDR3 size: 12 residues. V lost 4 bases to trimming and J lost 12 bases; unmatched junction nucleotides: 5. From germline, CDR1 is MDHEN and CDR2 SYDVKM. The CDR3 DNA follows: TGTGCCAGCAGTTCTTTAGCGGGATTGCAGTTCTTC. Translation gives CASSSLAGLQFF.

This chain's CDR3 is CASCRRTDSSDTQYF. CDR3 bases: TGTGCCAGCTGCCGCCGGACAGATTCTTCAGATACGCAGTATTTT. This chain joins TRBV7-2 and TRBJ2-3; tentatively, D is TRBD1 (6 bases). This CDR3 has 15 amino acids. Germline CDR1 reads SGHTA; CDR2 reads FQGNSA. V gave up 8 bases and J gave up 4 bases, with 19 bases separating them. Full variable domain (outside the CDR3, taken from reference TRBV7-2 and TRBJ2-3): GAGVSQSPSNKVTEKGKDVELRCDPISGHTALYWYRQSLGQGLEFLIYFQGNSAPDKSGLPSDRFSAERTGGSVSTLTIQRTQQEDSAVYLCASCRRTDSSDTQYFGPGTRLTVL.

This rearrangement joins TRBV20-1 to TRBJ2-7, with D perhaps TRBD2 (6 bases). Germline assignment: CDR1 DFQATT and CDR2 SNEGSKA (reference sequence). V was clipped by 3 bases and J by 3 bases, with 12 bases between them. This CDR3 has 13 residues. The CDR3 loop reads CSASAGLLYEQYF. DNA for the CDR3: TGCAGTGCTAGTGCGGGACTTCTCTACGAGCAGTACTTC.

In its sample, this clonotype was seen a few times. V gene TRBV7-2 combines with J gene TRBJ1-1; D possibly corresponds to TRBD1 (5 bases). The CDR3 loop spans 15 amino acids. Germline V gene lookup returns CDR1 SGHTA and CDR2 FQGNSA. V lost 5 bases, J lost 2 bases, and 15 bases lay in between. DNA for the CDR3: TGTGCCAGCAGCCCGGCGGGGACCCTTAACACTGAAGCTTTCTTT. It encodes CASSPAGTLNTEAFF.